The 19 T cell receptor beta chains given below trace back to one sample, sequenced in a study of cytomegalovirus exposure and HLA in healthy donors. Researchers ran the PCR with 60 Vbeta and 13 Jbeta primers. The repertoire was sequenced with immunoSEQ multiplex PCR; TCRdb's copy has only in-frame clones and lacks some. The sample contains roughly 180,000 clones, around four fifths of which appear only once. Specimen: PBMCs. Receptors originate from a girl aged 5 to 17 in good health and CMV-seropositive.

The rearrangement joins TRBV27 to TRBJ2-2; D gene unclear. Germline loops: CDR1 MNHEY, CDR2 SMNVEV (reference sequence). The germline V and J ends were trimmed by 4 bases and 0 bases, with 12 bases remaining between them. The length of the CDR3 is 16 residues. This CDR3 is CASSYNGPSNTGELFF. CDR3 bases: TGTGCCAGCAGTTATAACGGTCCTTCGAACACCGGGGAGCTGTTTTTT.

The chain couples TRBV21-1 to TRBJ1-4. TRBV21-1 is a known pseudogene. The CDR3 covers 17 residues. The CDR3 DNA is TGTGCCAGCAGCAAAGGAGGGCCCGGGACAACTAATGAAAAACTGTTTTTT. Translation: CASSKGGPGTTNEKLFF.

This chain links TRBV9 with TRBJ2-5; the match to TRBD2 covers 7 bases. The assigned J gene may be wrong: the sequence end matches TRBJ2-7 better. The CDR3 has 13 residues. Germline V gives CDR1 SGDLS, CDR2 YYNGEE. For the CDR3, the DNA is TGTGCCAGCAGCGCCGGGACTACATACGAGCAGTACTTC. Protein product: CASSAGTTYEQYF.

This clone occurred once. The CDR3 DNA follows: TGTGCCAGCTCACCGACCGGGACTAGCTGGTACTTC. This translates into CASSPTGTSWYF. This chain uses TRBV18 with TRBJ2-5; 9 bases are shared with TRBD2. CDR3 size: 12 residues. Germline V gives CDR1 KGHSH, CDR2 LQKENI. V lost 3 bases, J lost 13 bases, and 6 bases stayed unmatched.

This clone came up a few times. The chain combines TRBV7-9 with TRBJ1-1, with TRBD1 matching 10 bases. This CDR3 has 15 residues. V was clipped by 5 bases and J by 4 bases; unmatched bases: 7. Germline CDR1 SEHNR, CDR2 FQNEAQ (reference sequence). CDR3 loop: CASSPRQGAGTEAFF. Here the CDR3 DNA reads TGTGCCAGCAGCCCCCGACAGGGGGCGGGCACTGAAGCTTTCTTT.

CDR3 bases: TGCGCCAGCAGTGAGTCGTATCGAAACACCGGGGAGCTGTTTTTT. The encoded protein is CASSESYRNTGELFF. V is TRBV10-1 and J is TRBJ1-3; no clear D. The end of the DNA aligns better with TRBJ2-2, so the J call may be wrong. Per the germline V gene, CDR1 is WNHNN and CDR2 is SYGVQD (reference sequence). This CDR3 is 15 amino acids long.

The V and J genes are TRBV5-1 and TRBJ2-7; D is possibly TRBD1 (6 bases). CDR1 and CDR2 (germline): SGHRS, YFSETQ. This CDR3 is 14 amino acids long. Trimming stripped 1 base from V and 5 bases from J, with 13 bases between. The CDR3 DNA reads as TGCGCCAGCAGCTTGAGGACAGCCCCCAACGAGCAGTACTTC. Its protein is CASSLRTAPNEQYF.

The chain has TRBV18 and TRBJ2-5; 7 bases agree with TRBD1. CDR1 and CDR2 (germline): KGHSH, LQKENI. J was trimmed by 10 bases and V by 3 bases; bases with no gene match: 14. The CDR3 covers 15 residues. This CDR3 is CASSPGQVLVGVQYF. Here the CDR3 DNA reads TGTGCCAGCTCACCCGGACAGGTCCTCGTTGGAGTCCAGTACTTC.

This sequence joins TRBV27 and TRBJ2-5; possible D gene TRBD1, 5 bases. This CDR3 spans 14 amino acids. V was pared by 3 bases and J by 5 bases, with 13 bases between. Germline V CDR1 and CDR2: MNHEY, SMNVEV (reference sequence). The CDR3 DNA reads as TGTGCCAGCAGTTTCTTACCGGCAGGGGAGACCCAGTACTTC. Translating it yields CASSFLPAGETQYF.

V gene TRBV5-1 combines with J gene TRBJ1-1; 11 bases match TRBD1. Germline CDR1 SGHRS, CDR2 YFSETQ. V shed 4 bases and J 1 base; nucleotides not matched to a gene: 6. CDR3 size: 16 residues. The CDR3 region is CASSAGQGAANTEAFF. The CDR3 coding sequence is TGCGCCAGCAGCGCCGGACAGGGGGCCGCGAACACTGAAGCTTTCTTT.

The rearrangement links TRBV6-6 to TRBJ1-1; TRBD1 is a possible D gene (6 bases). This CDR3 spans 12 amino acids. Germline V gene sequence: CDR1 MNHNY, CDR2 SVGAGI (reference sequence). Trimming cost V 9 bases and J 1 base, with 9 bases left between them. In DNA, the CDR3 is TGTGCCAGTCAGGGGACGAACACTGAAGCTTTCTTT. Its translation: CASQGTNTEAFF.

This clone came up once. V usage is TRBV9 and J usage is TRBJ2-2; D call uncertain. Trimming shortened V by 0 bases and J by 7 bases, and 16 bases separated the two germline ends. CDR1 is SGDLS, CDR2 YYNGEE, per germline. The CDR3 spans 16 residues. The CDR3 protein is CASSVATTDFGGELFF. The CDR3 bases are TGTGCCAGCAGCGTAGCTACTACCGACTTTGGCGGGGAGCTGTTTTTT.

Only one count was recorded for this clone. V gene TRBV7-8 combines with J gene TRBJ1-6; unclear D gene. Between the trimmed V and J ends, which lost 5 bases and 0 bases, there was a span of 11 bases. The V gene's germline CDR1 is SGHVS and CDR2 FQNEAQ. This CDR3 spans 16 amino acids. The CDR3 here is CASSPQVYSYNSPLHF. The CDR3 DNA follows: TGTGCCAGCAGCCCCCAGGTCTACTCCTATAATTCACCCCTCCACTTT.

The chain couples TRBV10-1 to TRBJ2-7; tentative D call: TRBD1 (6 bases). The CDR3 has 12 residues. The V gene lost 4 bases and the J gene lost 9 bases, with 13 bases spanning the gap. Germline V CDR1 and CDR2: WNHNN, SYGVQD (reference sequence). For the CDR3, the DNA is TGCGCCAGCAGTGGGACAGCACTTTCGCAGTACTTC. The encoded protein is CASSGTALSQYF.

The rearrangement uses TRBV2 and TRBJ1-5, with D tentatively TRBD1 (5 bases). Germline CDR1 reads SNHLY; CDR2 reads FYNNEI. The CDR3 has 13 residues. V lost 6 bases, J lost 9 bases, and 15 bases lay in between. The CDR3 here is CASRRDGGTPQHF. For the CDR3, the DNA is TGTGCCAGCAGACGGGACGGAGGGACGCCCCAGCATTTT.

This clone was seen a few times. V and J are TRBV12-5 and TRBJ1-5; 7 bases fit TRBD1. Germline CDR1 is LGHNT and CDR2 is FRNRAP. This CDR3 is 15 amino acids long. Trimming cost V 6 bases and J 3 bases; bases outside gene matches: 8. The CDR3 loop reads CASGPGQAYNQPQHF. CDR3 bases: TGTGCTAGTGGCCCCGGACAGGCGTACAATCAGCCCCAGCATTTT.

The chain is built from TRBV7-3 and TRBJ1-1; D uncertain. The CDR3 is 13 residues long. Trimming shortened V by 5 bases and J by 1 base, and 8 bases separated the two germline ends. CDR1 is SGHTA and CDR2 is FQGTGA in the germline V gene. The CDR3 DNA follows: TGTGCCAGCAGCCGCAGTCAGAACACTGAAGCTTTCTTT. This translates into CASSRSQNTEAFF. The full variable domain, its missing parts supplied by reference TRBV7-3 and TRBJ1-1, is GAGVSQTPSNKVTEKGKYVELRCDPISGHTALYWYRQSLGQGPEFLIYFQGTGAADDSGLPNDRFFAVRPEGSVSTLKIQRTERGDSAVYLCASSRSQNTEAFFGQGTRLTVV.

This clone is classed as medium-sized. The chain carries TRBV14 and TRBJ2-7; D is possibly TRBD1 (5 bases). This CDR3 has 12 amino acids. V was shortened by 1 base and J by 6 bases, with 7 bases between the two germline ends. The germline V gene has CDR1 SGHDN and CDR2 FVKESK. This CDR3 reads CASSQVQGEQYF. Written as DNA, the CDR3 is TGTGCCAGCAGCCAAGTCCAGGGCGAGCAGTACTTC.

J is TRBJ1-1 and V is TRBV7-2; 8 bases map to TRBD1. Trimming took 3 bases from V and 5 from J; bases not matched to a gene: 8. CDR1 is SGHTA and CDR2 is FQGNSA in the germline V gene. This CDR3 region has 15 residues. CDR3 in DNA: TGTGCCAGCAGCTTCCCCGGGACAGGAGGGACTGAAGCTTTCTTT. Translated: CASSFPGTGGTEAFF.